This is a list of T cell receptor beta chains from one sample in a study of shared clonotypes between healthy human individuals. TCRdb keeps only in-frame clones here, not all; method: immunoSEQ multiplex PCR. The sample includes around 600,000 clones, about 95% seen only once; the top ten take approximately 0.11%. The sequenced sample was naive CD8+ T cells sorted from blood. These receptors were obtained from a woman in her 30s in good health. The CDR3 runs from the conserved cysteine through the conserved F or W. A D gene is named only where the DNA matches it firmly. Clone size is not always given. Where it is, it says once, few, many or a class for expanded clones.

clone_size d_call j_call v_call cdr3_nt cdr3_aa
- - TRBJ2-3 TRBV7-9 TGTGCCAGCAGCCTAAATGGACTGATAGATACGCAGTATTTT CASSLNGLIDTQYF
- - TRBJ1-2 TRBV5-6 TGTGCCAGCAGCTTGGGAGGGGTCCCTAACTATGGCTACACCTTC CASSLGGVPNYGYTF
- TRBD2 TRBJ2-1 TRBV4-1 TGCGCCAGCAGCCAAGTACTAGCGGGAGGTGGTTGGAACAATGAGCAGTTCTTC CASSQVLAGGGWNNEQFF
- - TRBJ2-3 TRBV7-9 TGTGCCAGCAGCCCGGGGGAAGGCAGCACAGATACGCAGTATTTT CASSPGEGSTDTQYF
- - TRBJ2-7 TRBV29-1 TGCAGCGTTGGATGGAGCGGCTCCTACGAGCAGTACTTC CSVGWSGSYEQYF
- - TRBJ2-2 TRBV27 TGTGCCAGCAGTTATATAAACACCGGGGAGCTGTTTTTT CASSYINTGELFF
- - TRBJ1-4 TRBV6-5 TGTGCCAGCAGTTCCCTCGACGATACAAATGAAAAACTGTTTTTT CASSSLDDTNEKLFF
- TRBD1 TRBJ2-6 TRBV27 TGTGCCAGCAGTGCCATCGGACAGGGCATCGGGGGGGCCAACGTCCTGACTTTC CASSAIGQGIGGANVLTF
- - TRBJ1-3 TRBV2 TGTGCCAGCAGTGTTACAGGTGGAAACACCATATATTTT CASSVTGGNTIYF
- - TRBJ1-1 TRBV29-1 TGCAGCGTCCTGGTCCGGGCTGAAGCTTTCTTT CSVLVRAEAFF
- - TRBJ2-1 TRBV6-1 TGTGCCAGCAGTGAATACAGGGAGGGCAATGAGCAGTTCTTC CASSEYREGNEQFF
- - TRBJ2-2 TRBV13 TGTGCCAGCAGCTTAGGGTTTGCCGGGGAGCTGTTTTTT CASSLGFAGELFF
- - TRBJ2-3 TRBV19 TGTGCCAGTAGTATAAGCCAGGGAAACACAGATACGCAGTATTTT CASSISQGNTDTQYF
- - TRBJ1-1 TRBV19 TGTGCCAGTAGTCCGGAGGGGAGGAACACTGAAGCTTTCTTT CASSPEGRNTEAFF
- - TRBJ1-5 TRBV7-9 TGTGCCAGCAGCTCTGATCTTCAGCCCCAGCATTTT CASSSDLQPQHF
- TRBD2 TRBJ2-7 TRBV5-1 TGCGCCAGCAGCCAACTAGCGGGAGTGGACGAGCAGTACTTC CASSQLAGVDEQYF
- - TRBJ2-4 TRBV5-1 TGCGCCAGCAGCCCGTTTAACAAAAACATTCAGTACTTC CASSPFNKNIQYF
once - TRBJ1-5 TRBV4-1 TGCGCCAGCAGCCTCCGAGGACGGAATCAGCCCCAGCATTTT CASSLRGRNQPQHF
few - TRBJ1-5 TRBV5-4 TGTGCCAGCAGCTTTGGTGATAATCAGCCCCAGCATTTT CASSFGDNQPQHF
- - TRBJ2-7 TRBV27 TGTGCCAGCAGTTTATTCAGGGGGGGGTACGAGCAGTACTTC CASSLFRGGYEQYF
- - TRBJ1-2 TRBV7-2 TGTGCCAGCAGCTTTTTATCGACAGACCTGTTTTATGGCTACACCTTC CASSFLSTDLFYGYTF
- - TRBJ2-4 TRBV5-6 TGTGCCAGCAGCCCGCGGGACAGAAAAAACATTCAGTACTTC CASSPRDRKNIQYF
- TRBD1 TRBJ2-1 TRBV27 TGTGCCAGCAGTAAAACCGGGACAGGGGTTTTAAATGAGCAGTTCTTC CASSKTGTGVLNEQFF
- - TRBJ2-7 TRBV11-2 TGTGCCAGCAGCCTAGGGGCAGGGGCCGAGCAGTACTTC CASSLGAGAEQYF
- TRBD2 TRBJ2-1 TRBV2 TGTGCCAGCAGTCCGTGGGCGGGAGGTGTGAATGAGCAGTTCTTC CASSPWAGGVNEQFF
- - TRBJ2-7 TRBV5-5 TGTGCCAGCTTTGGGCCATCCTACGAGCAGTACTTC CASFGPSYEQYF
- - TRBJ1-2 TRBV5-1 TGCGCCAGCAGCCCTAGACAAGGCGCTAACTATGGCTACACCTTC CASSPRQGANYGYTF
- - TRBJ2-7 TRBV7-2 TGTGCCAGCAGCCCCTTGGCGCGGCAAAACTACGAGCAGTACTTC CASSPLARQNYEQYF
- - TRBJ1-5 TRBV28 TGTGCCAGCACTCTGGGGGGGTACGATCAGCCCCAGCATTTT CASTLGGYDQPQHF
- - TRBJ2-7 TRBV30 TGTGCCTGGAAGACAAGGGACTCCTACGAGCAGTACTTC CAWKTRDSYEQYF
- TRBD1 TRBJ2-3 TRBV9 TGTGCCAGCAGCTCTTTGGACAGGGCGTTCACAGATACGCAGTATTTT CASSSLDRAFTDTQYF
- - TRBJ2-1 TRBV21-1 TGTGCCAGCAGCAAAGAGGCGGGAGCGTCCTACAATGAGCAGTTCTTC CASSKEAGASYNEQFF
- TRBD2 TRBJ2-7 TRBV30 TGTGCCTGGAGCATTCTGGGGGGGGTGACCTACGAGCAGTACTTC CAWSILGGVTYEQYF
- TRBD2 TRBJ2-1 TRBV7-3 TGTGCCAGCAGCCTTAGCGGGAGTAGCGACAATGAGCAGTTCTTC CASSLSGSSDNEQFF
- TRBD1 TRBJ1-2 TRBV7-9 TGTGCCAGCAGCCAACGACAGGGCGAAGCTAACTATGGCTACACCTTC CASSQRQGEANYGYTF
- - TRBJ2-2 TRBV11-2 TGTGCCAGCAGCTTAGAGCGGCTGGCCAAGAACGGGGAGCTGTTTTTT CASSLERLAKNGELFF
few - TRBJ1-2 TRBV27 TGTGCCAGCACTACCGGAGGGAGTGGCTACACCTTC CASTTGGSGYTF
- - TRBJ2-1 TRBV27 TGTGCCAGCAGGCCATACTCGGCCTACAATGAGCAGTTCTTC CASRPYSAYNEQFF
- - TRBJ2-7 TRBV6-5 TGTGCCAGCAGTTCCCGAGACACCTTGCAGACCTACGAGCAGTACTTC CASSSRDTLQTYEQYF
once - TRBJ2-7 TRBV27 TGTGCCAGCAGTTTGAAGGGAATCTACGAGCAGTACTTC CASSLKGIYEQYF
- TRBD1 TRBJ2-5 TRBV4-1 TGCGCCAGCAGCCGGCAGGGGGCGGCCCAAGAGACCCAGTACTTC CASSRQGAAQETQYF
once - TRBJ1-1 TRBV19 TGTGCCAGTAGTATAGATCGAAACACTGAAGCTTTCTTT CASSIDRNTEAFF
- TRBD1 TRBJ2-7 TRBV10-2 TGCGCCAGCAGGGAGGGGGGACAGGGCTACGAGCAGTACTTC CASREGGQGYEQYF
few - TRBJ2-7 TRBV5-1 TGCGCCAGCAGCTTAGAAAGGACGGGTTCCTACGAGCAGTACTTC CASSLERTGSYEQYF
once TRBD1 TRBJ2-7 TRBV2 TGTGCCAGCAGTATAGATACAGGGGATATTTCCTACGAGCAGTACTTC CASSIDTGDISYEQYF
- - TRBJ2-5 TRBV2 TGTGCCAGCAGTCCCACAGGGATCAAAGAGACCCAGTACTTC CASSPTGIKETQYF
once - TRBJ2-7 TRBV7-8 TGTGCCAGCAGCTATGACGGAAGACCCTCCTACGAGCAGTACTTC CASSYDGRPSYEQYF